These 25 T cell receptor beta chains originate from one sample sequenced in a study of regulatory T cells in long-lasting Graves disease. According to the study, TCR beta libraries were built with iRepertoire HTBI primers and CDR3-region Arm-PCR. TCRdb called the multiplex PCR reads again in MiXCR, with one record for every CDR3 protein. The sample holds some 330,000 distinct CDR3 sequences, about 23% seen once. This sample's time point: persistent/refractory GD, antithyroid drugs over 5 years with positive TRAb. PBMCs were the source of the RNA used for TCR sequencing. Specimen: peripheral blood mononuclear cells (PBMCs), collected when the disease was refractory, from a patient treated with antithyroid drugs. All receptors come from a woman aged 40 to 50 with Graves disease.

The chain recombines TRBV6-5 with TRBJ2-7; D is uncertain. There are 14 residues in the CDR3. CDR1 and CDR2 from the germline V gene are MNHEY and SVGAGI. V was trimmed by 4 bases and J by 1 base, leaving 11 bases between them. The CDR3 nucleotides read TGTGCCAGCAGTTTTCGACATAAGTCCTACGAGCAGTACTTC. The encoded protein is CASSFRHKSYEQYF.

To note about this clonotype: One end of the junction varies from germline; a read error may be responsible. The chain employs TRBV12-5 and TRBJ2-2; a weak D match, TRBD2 (6 bases). This CDR3 region has 17 residues. Germline CDR1 LGHNT, CDR2 FRNRAP. The CDR3 DNA sequence: TGTGCTAGTGGTTCGACGGGACTCTTCGCGAACACCGGGGAGCTGCTTTTT. Its translation: CASGSTGLFANTGELLF.

V is TRBV27 and J is TRBJ1-1; 7 bases align to TRBD1. J gave up 3 bases and V 6 bases, and 7 bases lay outside the gene matches. The CDR3 is made up of 14 amino acids. Per the germline V gene, CDR1 is MNHEY and CDR2 is SMNVEV (reference sequence). The CDR3 loop is CASSQGGIYTEAFF. As DNA, the CDR3 is TGTGCCAGCAGCCAGGGGGGAATATACACTGAAGCTTTCTTT.

Turning to this clonotype: A far larger clone is off by one base, so a read error is likely. V is TRBV5-1 and J is TRBJ2-5; 10 bases align to TRBD1. The germline gives CDR1 SGHRS, CDR2 YFSETQ. The CDR3 consists of 16 residues. CDR3 residues: CASSLGIGQGEESQYF. CDR3 DNA sequence: TGTGCCAGCAGCTTAGGTATAGGACAGGGGGAGGAGTCCCAGTACTTC.

The chain has TRBV5-1 and TRBJ2-2, with D hard to call. V was trimmed by 4 bases and J by 5 bases, leaving 12 bases between them. Germline V gene sequence: CDR1 SGHRS, CDR2 YFSETQ. The CDR3 contains 14 residues. The CDR3 is CASSPLRRTGELFF. The CDR3 DNA is TGCGCCAGCAGCCCTCTTCGACGTACCGGGGAGCTGTTTTTT.

The chain carries TRBV5-1 and TRBJ2-7, with 7 bases aligning to TRBD1. V shed 2 bases, J shed 2 bases, and the junction held 4 bases outside the gene matches. Germline assignment: CDR1 SGHRS and CDR2 YFSETQ. The CDR3 covers 14 residues. The CDR3 DNA is TGCGCCAGCAGCTTACAGGGGACCCCCTACGAGCAGTACTTC. It yields the protein CASSLQGTPYEQYF.

This clonotype was found many times. The chain recombines TRBV27 with TRBJ1-6; a possible D gene is TRBD1 (5 bases). V lost 1 base and J 1 base, leaving 8 bases between the germline ends. This CDR3 has 16 residues. Germline values: CDR1 MNHEY, CDR2 SMNVEV (reference sequence). The CDR3 loop is CASSLWGKSYNSPLHF. CDR3 DNA sequence: TGTGCCAGCAGTTTATGGGGGAAATCCTATAATTCACCCCTCCACTTT.

There are many counts of this clonotype. The chain couples TRBV28 to TRBJ2-7, with 7 nucleotides matching TRBD1. This CDR3 is 14 amino acids long. The V and J ends lost 2 bases and 7 bases, in that order; junction bases with no gene match: 8. Per the germline V gene, CDR1 is MDHEN and CDR2 is SYDVKM. CDR3 DNA sequence: TGTGCCAGCAGTTTAATCGGGACAGTACGGGAGCAGTACTTC. It specifies CASSLIGTVREQYF.

With respect to this clonotype: This may come from a read error, since a much larger clone is one base off. The chain recombines TRBV6-2 or TRBV6-3 with TRBJ2-5; D might be TRBD2 (5 bases). V lost 5 bases, J lost 4 bases, and 17 bases lay in between. Looked up from germline, CDR1 is MNHEY and CDR2 is SVGEGT. This CDR3 is built from 15 residues. The CDR3 DNA follows: TGTGCCAGCAGTCCCATACTAGATACAGCAGAGACCCAGTACTTC. Translation gives CASSPILDTAETQYF.

J is TRBJ2-1 and V is TRBV28; the D call may be TRBD1 or TRBD2 (5 bases each). V was trimmed by 5 bases and J by 7 bases, leaving 21 bases between them. Germline CDR1 reads MDHEN; CDR2 reads SYDVKM. The CDR3 length is 16 residues. Here the CDR3 reads CASSPKGRLKGNEQFF. The DNA of the CDR3 is TGTGCCAGCAGTCCAAAGGGACGCTTGAAGGGGAATGAGCAGTTCTTC.

The sample holds many counts of this clonotype. The chain combines TRBV5-1 with TRBJ2-7; D is tentatively TRBD1 or TRBD2 (5 bases each). CDR3 length: 15 amino acids. Germline V lookup: CDR1 SGHRS, CDR2 YFSETQ. The ends were cut back, 5 bases at V and 5 bases at J, with 20 bases in the middle. The CDR3 is CASSLGRGALDEQYF. The CDR3 nucleotides read TGCGCCAGCAGTCTGGGCCGGGGCGCCTTGGACGAGCAGTACTTC. Looking up the rest from reference TRBV5-1 and TRBJ2-7 gives the full variable domain: KAGVTQTPRYLIKTRGQQVTLSCSPISGHRSVSWYQQTPGQGLQFLFEYFSETQRNKGNFPGRFSGRQFSNSRSEMNVSTLELGDSALYLCASSLGRGALDEQYFGPGTRLTVT.

The J gene is TRBJ2-7, the V gene TRBV12-3 or TRBV12-4; D is possibly TRBD1 or TRBD2 (6 bases each). V gave up 7 bases and J gave up 4 bases, with 20 bases separating them. The CDR3 has 15 amino acids. The CDR3 loop is CASTWARGAGYEQYF. DNA for the CDR3: TGTGCCAGCACCTGGGCGAGGGGGGCCGGTTACGAGCAGTACTTC.

The chain combines TRBV19 with TRBJ2-7; D is undetermined. Germline loops: CDR1 LNHDA, CDR2 SQIVND (reference sequence). Trimming pared 1 base from V and 3 bases from J, leaving 7 bases between. This CDR3 region has 13 residues. The CDR3 coding sequence is TGTGCCAGTAGTATAGGGCGTTTCTACGAGCAGTACTTC. Amino acid sequence: CASSIGRFYEQYF.

The CDR3 DNA is TGTGCCAGCAGCCGAGGCGAGCGCACCCGCACAGATACGCAGTATTTT. Protein product: CASSRGERTRTDTQYF. The V call is TRBV11-2, the J call TRBJ2-3; D remains ambiguous. V lost 5 bases, J lost 1 base, and 16 bases lay in between. Germline lookup yields CDR1 SGHAT and CDR2 FQNNGV. This CDR3 has 16 residues.

This clonotype was detected many times. The chain carries TRBV24-1 and TRBJ1-5, with D possibly TRBD1 on 5 matching bases. The CDR3 length is 13 residues. Trimming left V 9 bases short and J 6 bases short, with 14 bases between. Germline assignment: CDR1 KGHDR and CDR2 SFDVKD. The CDR3 nucleotides are TGTGCCACCTCTGGCGGAGGGACTCAGCCCCAGCATTTT. As protein: CATSGGGTQPQHF.

This clonotype was seen more than once but under ten times. The chain combines TRBV2 with TRBJ1-2; 10 bases agree with TRBD1. The germline CDR1 and CDR2 sequences are SNHLY and FYNNEI. This CDR3 spans 14 amino acids. Trimming cost V 10 bases and J 3 bases; bases outside gene matches: 8. Here the CDR3 reads CATRTGGIDYGYTF. As DNA, the CDR3 is TGTGCCACCAGGACAGGGGGTATTGACTATGGCTACACCTTC.

This clonotype was counted at least ten times. This chain links TRBV2 with TRBJ1-6; D not certain. Germline V CDR1 and CDR2: SNHLY, FYNNEI. The CDR3 has 14 residues. Trimming cost V 7 bases and J 8 bases, with 15 bases left between them. CDR3 nucleotide sequence: TGTGCCAGCAATGCTTTCGGGTGGGATTCACCCCTCCACTTT. It translates to CASNAFGWDSPLHF.

Comment on this clonotype: A read error may explain this, as a much larger clone is one base away. The chain links TRBV6-1 to TRBJ1-1; no reliable D call. The CDR3 contains 14 residues. The V end lost 3 bases, the J end lost 6 bases, and 14 bases lay between the germline ends. Germline loops: CDR1 MNHNS, CDR2 SASEGT. CDR3 sequence: CASSEPGEFAEAFF. In DNA, the CDR3 is TGTGCCAGCAGTGAGCCCGGGGAGTTCGCTGAAGCTTTCTTT.

The V and J genes are TRBV19 and TRBJ2-7; TRBD1 matches at 9 bases. The CDR3 covers 15 residues. The V and J ends lost 1 base and 3 bases, in that order; junction bases with no gene match: 4. Germline CDR1 and CDR2: LNHDA and SQIVND (reference sequence). DNA for the CDR3: TGTGCCAGTAGTATAGCCCCGACAGGGGGCTACGAGCAGTACTTC. Translated, it gives CASSIAPTGGYEQYF.

The chain links TRBV4-2 to TRBJ2-7; D ambiguous. The CDR3 is 15 amino acids. Germline assignment: CDR1 LGHNA and CDR2 YNFKEQ. V lost 0 bases and J lost 3, with 12 bases in between. CDR3: CASSQEPYYSYEQYF. The CDR3 DNA reads TGTGCCAGCAGCCAAGAGCCGTACTACAGCTACGAGCAGTACTTC.

As for this clonotype: A much larger clone differs by one base, so this may be a read error. This chain connects TRBV5-1 to TRBJ2-7; 7 nucleotides line up with TRBD1. The germline V gene encodes CDR1 SGHRS and CDR2 YFSETQ. This CDR3 is built from 14 residues. Trimming took 7 bases from V and 7 from J; bases not matched to a gene: 14. DNA of the CDR3: TGCGCCAGCGGCTGGACGTCACAGGGGTCGGAGCAGTACTTC. It specifies CASGWTSQGSEQYF.

This clonotype came up many times. This chain joins TRBV2 and TRBJ1-6; 9 bases line up with TRBD1. V shed 6 bases and J 7 bases; nucleotides not matched to a gene: 7. In germline, CDR1 is SNHLY, CDR2 FYNNEI. The CDR3 sequence is 15 residues long. The CDR3, as DNA: TGTGCCAGCAGCGTACAGGGGGCATCGAATTCACCCCTCCACTTT. This translates into CASSVQGASNSPLHF. Together with reference TRBV2 and TRBJ1-6, the CDR3 gives the full variable domain: EPEVTQTPSHQVTQMGQEVILRCVPISNHLYFYWYRQILGQKVEFLVSFYNNEISEKSEIFDDQFSVERPDGSNFTLKIRSTKLEDSAMYFCASSVQGASNSPLHFGNGTRLTVT.

This clonotype was recorded only once. V usage is TRBV7-9 and J usage is TRBJ2-1; 8 bases align to TRBD1. The germline V gene encodes CDR1 SEHNR and CDR2 FQNEAQ (reference sequence). V lost 3 bases and J lost 2; bases outside the gene matches: 15. This CDR3 comprises 19 residues. CDR3 in DNA: TGTGCCAGCAGCTTTATCCCGGGACAGGTATCACGGGCCTACAATGAGCAGTTCTTC. It is translated as CASSFIPGQVSRAYNEQFF.

This clonotype showed up just a few times. V gene TRBV9 combines with J gene TRBJ2-5, with D possibly matching TRBD2 (6 bases). CDR1 and CDR2 from the germline V gene are SGDLS and YYNGEE. CDR3 size: 14 residues. V lost 4 bases and J 5 bases, leaving 15 bases between the germline ends. CDR3 loop: CASSPREIGETQYF. The CDR3 DNA reads as TGTGCCAGCAGCCCCCGGGAGATCGGGGAGACCCAGTACTTC. Full variable domain (outside the CDR3, taken from reference TRBV9 and TRBJ2-5): DSGVTQTPKHLITATGQRVTLRCSPRSGDLSVYWYQQSLDQGLQFLIQYYNGEERAKGNILERFSAQQFPDLHSELNLSSLELGDSALYFCASSPREIGETQYFGPGTRLLVL.

This clonotype was seen at least ten times. The V call is TRBV6-1, the J call TRBJ1-5; 8 nucleotides match TRBD1. The CDR3 runs 15 residues. With 7 bases clipped from V and 0 bases from J, the junction kept 5 bases outside the gene matches. Germline V gene lookup returns CDR1 MNHNS and CDR2 SASEGT. The chain's CDR3 is CASNDRGYSNQPQHF. The CDR3, as DNA: TGTGCCAGCAATGACAGGGGTTATAGCAATCAGCCCCAGCATTTT.